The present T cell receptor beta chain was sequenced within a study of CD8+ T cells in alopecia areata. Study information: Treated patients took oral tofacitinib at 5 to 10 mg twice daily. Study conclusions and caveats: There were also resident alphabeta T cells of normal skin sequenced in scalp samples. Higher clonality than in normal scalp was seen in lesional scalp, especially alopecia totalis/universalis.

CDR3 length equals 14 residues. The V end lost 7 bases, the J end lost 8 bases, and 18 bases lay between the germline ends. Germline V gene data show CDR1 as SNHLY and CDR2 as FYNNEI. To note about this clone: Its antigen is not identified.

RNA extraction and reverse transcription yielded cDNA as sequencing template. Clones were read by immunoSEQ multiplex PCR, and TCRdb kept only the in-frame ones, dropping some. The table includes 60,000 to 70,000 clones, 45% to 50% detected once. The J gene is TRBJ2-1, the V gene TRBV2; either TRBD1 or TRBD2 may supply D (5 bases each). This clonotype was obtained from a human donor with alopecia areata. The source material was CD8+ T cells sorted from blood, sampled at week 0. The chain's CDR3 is CASIRDGAEDEQFF. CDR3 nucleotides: TGTGCCAGCATCCGGGACGGTGCTGAGGATGAGCAGTTCTTC.